A single sample gave rise to the 13 T cell receptor beta chains below, sequenced in a study of blood T cell repertoires in COVID-19. Using immunoSEQ multiplex PCR, the repertoire was profiled, and TCRdb retains in-frame clones only, with some absent. The sample holds 20,000 to 25,000 clones, 80% seen once. Sequenced input: peripheral blood. Every receptor here comes from a woman aged 80 or over with acute or convalescent COVID-19.

J is TRBJ1-6 and V is TRBV7-9, with TRBD1 matching 7 bases. The CDR3 covers 14 residues. V shed 8 bases, J shed 7 bases, and the junction held 8 bases outside the gene matches. Germline assignment: CDR1 SEHNR and CDR2 FQNEAQ (reference sequence). CDR3 loop: CASATGSSNSPLHF. Here the CDR3 DNA reads TGTGCCAGCGCGACAGGGAGTTCGAATTCACCCCTCCACTTT.

This sequence joins TRBV4-2 and TRBJ2-5, with 12 bases identical to TRBD2. The CDR3 runs to 15 residues. V was clipped by 4 bases and J by 3 bases; unmatched bases: 3. Germline CDR1 reads LGHNA; CDR2 reads YNFKEQ. CDR3 loop: CASSPASGGEETQYF. The CDR3 DNA follows: TGTGCCAGCAGCCCCGCTAGCGGGGGGGAAGAGACCCAGTACTTC.

The chain couples TRBV5-1 to TRBJ1-6; 7 bases agree with TRBD1. The CDR3 extends over 14 amino acids. The germline V gene has CDR1 SGHRS and CDR2 YFSETQ. V was clipped by 2 bases and J by 11 bases; unmatched bases: 7. The CDR3 loop reads CASSLDRAGTPLHF. CDR3 coding DNA: TGCGCCAGCAGCTTAGACAGGGCCGGGACACCCCTCCACTTT.

The J gene is TRBJ1-6, the V gene TRBV15, with D possibly being TRBD1 (6 bases). V lost 0 bases and J lost 9, with 15 bases in between. The CDR3 sequence is 16 residues long. Looked up from germline, CDR1 is LNHNV and CDR2 is YYDKDF (reference sequence). The CDR3 sequence is CATSRDSTGVPSPLHF. The CDR3 DNA reads as TGTGCCACCAGCAGAGATTCGACAGGCGTGCCTTCACCCCTCCACTTT.

The gene calls are TRBV5-1 and TRBJ2-1; TRBD1 matches 9 bases. V shed 5 bases, J shed 7 bases, and the junction held 10 bases outside the gene matches. CDR1 and CDR2 from the germline V gene are SGHRS and YFSETQ. The CDR3 contains 15 residues. CDR3 in DNA: TGCGCCAGCAGACTTTCGGGGACAGGGTCGAATGAGCAGTTCTTC. Protein: CASRLSGTGSNEQFF.

In this sample, this clone turned up once. This chain uses TRBV4-1 with TRBJ1-4; D is uncertain. V lost 4 bases to trimming and J lost 8 bases, with 8 bases between them. The CDR3 is 12 residues long. Germline V CDR1 and CDR2: MGHRA, YSYEKL. The CDR3: CASSLIGEKLFF. The CDR3, as DNA: TGCGCCAGCAGCCTGATCGGGGAAAAACTGTTTTTT.

CDR3: CASSESYYTEAFF. The CDR3 nucleotides are TGTGCCAGCAGTGAATCATACTACACTGAAGCTTTCTTT. This sequence joins TRBV6-1 and TRBJ1-1; D remains unclear. Deletions cut 2 bases from V and 3 bases from J, with 7 bases between. The germline V gene encodes CDR1 MNHNS and CDR2 SASEGT. CDR3 length: 13 residues.

The chain is built from TRBV10-3 and TRBJ1-1; D is perhaps TRBD1 (5 bases). Trimming removed 0 bases at V and 1 base at J, with 9 bases between. Germline V gene lookup returns CDR1 ENHRY and CDR2 SYGVKD. This CDR3 has 15 residues. The CDR3 DNA follows: TGTGCCATCAGTGAGTCGTCTCAGGGGAACACTGAAGCTTTCTTT. Its protein is CAISESSQGNTEAFF.

The chain couples TRBV5-4 to TRBJ1-1; D perhaps matches TRBD1 (5 bases). Between the trimmed V and J ends, which lost 0 bases and 5 bases, there was a span of 11 bases. CDR3 length equals 14 residues. The germline V gene has CDR1 SGHNT and CDR2 YYREEE (reference sequence). The CDR3, as DNA: TGTGCCAGCAGCTTGGGGGGCAGTCGGACTGAAGCTTTCTTT. It is translated as CASSLGGSRTEAFF.

This rearrangement joins TRBV30 to TRBJ1-2, with 9 bases that match TRBD1. Germline values: CDR1 GTSNPN, CDR2 SVGIG (reference sequence). The ends lost 2 bases at V and 8 bases at J; junction bases unmatched: 9. This CDR3 contains 14 residues. The CDR3 is CAWSYDRGISGYTF. The CDR3 DNA is TGTGCCTGGAGTTACGACAGGGGGATAAGCGGCTACACCTTC.

This chain links TRBV5-1 with TRBJ2-7, with 16 bases lining up with TRBD2. V lost 4 bases, J lost 0 bases, and 4 bases stayed unmatched. The CDR3 runs to 17 residues. Germline CDR1 SGHRS, CDR2 YFSETQ. CDR3 bases: TGCGCCAGCAGCCCCGGGACTAGCGGGAGGGTCTCCTACGAGCAGTACTTC. Protein sequence: CASSPGTSGRVSYEQYF. Combining the CDR3 with reference TRBV5-1 and TRBJ2-7 gives the whole variable domain KAGVTQTPRYLIKTRGQQVTLSCSPISGHRSVSWYQQTPGQGLQFLFEYFSETQRNKGNFPGRFSGRQFSNSRSEMNVSTLELGDSALYLCASSPGTSGRVSYEQYFGPGTRLTVT.

This rearrangement joins TRBV27 to TRBJ1-6; D unclear. This CDR3 is built from 14 residues. V shed 5 bases and J shed 11 bases, with 16 bases lying between them. Germline V CDR1 and CDR2: MNHEY, SMNVEV (reference sequence). CDR3 protein: CASSIQTQRTPLHF. DNA for the CDR3: TGTGCCAGCAGTATACAAACCCAGAGGACACCCCTCCACTTT.

The V and J genes are TRBV21-1 and TRBJ2-7; the tabulated D call, TRBD1, remains unverified against the DNA. TRBV21-1 is recorded as a pseudogene. This CDR3 comprises 16 residues. CDR3 DNA: TGTGCCAGCAGCACGCTCTACAGGTCTAGCTCCTACGAGCAGTACTTC. Protein sequence: CASSTLYRSSSYEQYF.